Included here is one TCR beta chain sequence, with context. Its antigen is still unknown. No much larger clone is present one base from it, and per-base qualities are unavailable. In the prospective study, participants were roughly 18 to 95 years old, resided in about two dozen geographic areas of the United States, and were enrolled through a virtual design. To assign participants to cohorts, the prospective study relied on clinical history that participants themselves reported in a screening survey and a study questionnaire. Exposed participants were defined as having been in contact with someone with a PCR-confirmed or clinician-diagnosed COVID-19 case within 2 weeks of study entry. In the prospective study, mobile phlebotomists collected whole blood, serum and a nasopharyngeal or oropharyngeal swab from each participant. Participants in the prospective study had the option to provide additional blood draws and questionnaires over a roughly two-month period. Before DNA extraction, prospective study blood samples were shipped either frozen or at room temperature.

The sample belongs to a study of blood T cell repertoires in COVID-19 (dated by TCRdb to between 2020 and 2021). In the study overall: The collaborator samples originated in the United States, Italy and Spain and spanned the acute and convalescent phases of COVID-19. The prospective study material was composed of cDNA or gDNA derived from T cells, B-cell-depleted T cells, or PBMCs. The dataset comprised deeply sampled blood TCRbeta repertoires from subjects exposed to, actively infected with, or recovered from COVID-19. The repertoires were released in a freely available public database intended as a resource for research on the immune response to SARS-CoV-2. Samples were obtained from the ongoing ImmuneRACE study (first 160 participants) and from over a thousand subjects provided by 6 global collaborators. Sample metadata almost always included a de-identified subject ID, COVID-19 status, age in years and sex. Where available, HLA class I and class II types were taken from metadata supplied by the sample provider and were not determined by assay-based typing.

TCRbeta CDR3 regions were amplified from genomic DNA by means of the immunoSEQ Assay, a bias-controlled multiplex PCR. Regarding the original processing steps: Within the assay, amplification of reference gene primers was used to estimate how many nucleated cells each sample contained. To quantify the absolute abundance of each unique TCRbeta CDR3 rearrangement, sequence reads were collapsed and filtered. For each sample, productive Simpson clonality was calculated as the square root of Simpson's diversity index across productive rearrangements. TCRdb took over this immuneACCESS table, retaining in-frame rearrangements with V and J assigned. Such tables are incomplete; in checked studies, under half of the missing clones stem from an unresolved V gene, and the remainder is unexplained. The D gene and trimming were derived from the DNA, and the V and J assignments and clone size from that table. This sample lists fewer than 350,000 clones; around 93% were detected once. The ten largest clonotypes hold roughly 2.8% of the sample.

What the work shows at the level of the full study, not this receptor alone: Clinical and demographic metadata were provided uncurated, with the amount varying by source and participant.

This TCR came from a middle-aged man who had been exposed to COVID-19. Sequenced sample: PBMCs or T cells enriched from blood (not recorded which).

The DNA reads TGCAGCGTTTATAAATGGCCCGAAGCTTTCTTT. Translated, this is CSVYKWPEAFF. The chain is made from TRBV29-1 and TRBJ1-1; a confident D gene designation cannot be given. Based on the germline V gene, the CDR1 and CDR2 sequences are SQVTM and ANQGSEA. From cysteine to phenylalanine, the CDR3 is 11 amino acids long. Of the read, only the CDR3 DNA is kept; its 33 bases are in frame from base 1. The junction shows trimming of 5 bases on V and 8 bases on J, plus 12 bases between the germline ends.